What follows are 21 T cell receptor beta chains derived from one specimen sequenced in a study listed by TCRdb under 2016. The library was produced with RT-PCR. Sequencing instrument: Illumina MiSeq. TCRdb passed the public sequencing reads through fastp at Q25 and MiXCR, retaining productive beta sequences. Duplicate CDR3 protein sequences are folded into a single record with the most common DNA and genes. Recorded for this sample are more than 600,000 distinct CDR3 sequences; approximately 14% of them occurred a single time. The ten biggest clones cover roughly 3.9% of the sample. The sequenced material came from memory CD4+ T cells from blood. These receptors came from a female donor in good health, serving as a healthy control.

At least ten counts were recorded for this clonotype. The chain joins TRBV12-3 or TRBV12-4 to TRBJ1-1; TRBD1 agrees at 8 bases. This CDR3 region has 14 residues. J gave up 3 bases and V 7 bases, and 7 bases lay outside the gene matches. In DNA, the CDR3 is TGTGCCAGCACCGGACAGGGTGGTTACACTGAAGCTTTCTTT. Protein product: CASTGQGGYTEAFF.

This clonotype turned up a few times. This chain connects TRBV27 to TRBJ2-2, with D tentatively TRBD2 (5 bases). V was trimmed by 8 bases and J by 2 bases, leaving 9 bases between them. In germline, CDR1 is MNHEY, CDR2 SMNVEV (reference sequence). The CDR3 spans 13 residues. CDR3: CASPAVNTGELFF. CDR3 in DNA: TGTGCCAGCCCAGCGGTCAACACCGGGGAGCTGTTTTTT.

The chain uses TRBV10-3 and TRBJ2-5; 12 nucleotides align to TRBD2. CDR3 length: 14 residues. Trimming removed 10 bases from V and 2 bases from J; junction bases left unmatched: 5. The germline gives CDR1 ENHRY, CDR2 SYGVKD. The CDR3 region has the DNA TGTGCCACCGGACTAGCGGGGACGCAAGAGACCCAGTACTTC. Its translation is CATGLAGTQETQYF.

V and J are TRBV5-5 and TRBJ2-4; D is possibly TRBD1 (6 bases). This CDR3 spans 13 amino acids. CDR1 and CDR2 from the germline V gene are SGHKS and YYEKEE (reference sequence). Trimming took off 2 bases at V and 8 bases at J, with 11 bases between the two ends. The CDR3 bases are TGTGCCAGCAGCTTACAGGGTCTCGACATTCAGTACTTC. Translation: CASSLQGLDIQYF.

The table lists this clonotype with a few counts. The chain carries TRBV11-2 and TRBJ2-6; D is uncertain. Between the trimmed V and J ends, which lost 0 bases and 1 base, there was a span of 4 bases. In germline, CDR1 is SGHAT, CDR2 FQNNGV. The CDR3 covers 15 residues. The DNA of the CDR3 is TGTGCCAGCAGCTTAGATCAGTCTGGGGCCAACGTCCTGACTTTC. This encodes CASSLDQSGANVLTF.

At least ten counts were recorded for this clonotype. CDR3 DNA: TGCAGTGCTGGCCGGGACAGCTACAAAGAGACCCAGTACTTC. Protein: CSAGRDSYKETQYF. The chain employs TRBV20-1 and TRBJ2-5; 7 bases match TRBD1. J gave up 3 bases and V 5 bases, and 9 bases lay outside the gene matches. CDR3 length: 14 amino acids. CDR1 is DFQATT, CDR2 SNEGSKA, per germline (reference sequence).

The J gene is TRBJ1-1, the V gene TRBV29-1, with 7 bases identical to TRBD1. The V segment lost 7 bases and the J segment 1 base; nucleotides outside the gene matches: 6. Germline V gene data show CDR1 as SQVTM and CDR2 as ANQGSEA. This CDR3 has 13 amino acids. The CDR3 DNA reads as TGCAGCGGAAAGGGGGCGGGGAACACTGAAGCTTTCTTT. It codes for CSGKGAGNTEAFF.

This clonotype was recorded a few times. CDR3 DNA: TGCAGTGCTTCACCGACAGGGTACAATCAGCCCCAGCATTTT. As protein: CSASPTGYNQPQHF. The rearrangement joins TRBV20-1 to TRBJ1-5, with 7 bases matching TRBD1. Germline lookup yields CDR1 DFQATT and CDR2 SNEGSKA (reference sequence). CDR3 size: 14 residues. J gave up 3 bases and V 5 bases, and 7 bases lay outside the gene matches.

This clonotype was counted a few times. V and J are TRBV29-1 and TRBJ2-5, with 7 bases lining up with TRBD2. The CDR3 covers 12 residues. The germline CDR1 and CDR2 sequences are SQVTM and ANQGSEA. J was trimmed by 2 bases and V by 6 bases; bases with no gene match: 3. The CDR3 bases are TGCAGCGTGGGGGGGGGACAAGAGACCCAGTACTTC. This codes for CSVGGGQETQYF. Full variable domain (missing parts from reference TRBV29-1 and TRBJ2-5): SAVISQKPSRDICQRGTSLTIQCQVDSQVTMMFWYRQQPGQSLTLIATANQGSEATYESGFVIDKFPISRPNLTFSTLTVSNMSPEDSSIYLCSVGGGQETQYFGPGTRLLVL.

CDR3: CASSRDRPNGYNEQFF. For the CDR3, the DNA is TGTGCCAGTAGTAGAGACAGGCCTAATGGGTACAATGAGCAGTTCTTC. The chain couples TRBV19 to TRBJ2-1; weak D call: TRBD1 (6 bases). This CDR3 has 16 amino acids. V lost 4 bases, J lost 4 bases, and 17 bases lay in between. Germline lookup yields CDR1 LNHDA and CDR2 SQIVND (reference sequence). The full variable domain, with the rest looked up from reference TRBV19 and TRBJ2-1, is DGGITQSPKYLFRKEGQNVTLSCEQNLNHDAMYWYRQDPGQGLRLIYYSQIVNDFQKGDIAEGYSVSREKKESFPLTVTSAQKNPTAFYLCASSRDRPNGYNEQFFGPGTRLTVL.

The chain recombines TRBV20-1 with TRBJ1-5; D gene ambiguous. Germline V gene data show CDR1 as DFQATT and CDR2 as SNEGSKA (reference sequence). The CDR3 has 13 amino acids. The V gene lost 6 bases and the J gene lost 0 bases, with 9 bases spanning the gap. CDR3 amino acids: CSAFINSNQPQHF. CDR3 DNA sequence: TGCAGTGCCTTCATTAATAGCAATCAGCCCCAGCATTTT.

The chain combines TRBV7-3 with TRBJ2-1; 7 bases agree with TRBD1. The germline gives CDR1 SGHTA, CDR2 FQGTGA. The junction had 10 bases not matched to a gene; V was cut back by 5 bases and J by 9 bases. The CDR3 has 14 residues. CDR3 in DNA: TGTGCCAGCAGCCGGACAGGCGGAGGAGGTGAGCAGTTCTTC. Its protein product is CASSRTGGGGEQFF.

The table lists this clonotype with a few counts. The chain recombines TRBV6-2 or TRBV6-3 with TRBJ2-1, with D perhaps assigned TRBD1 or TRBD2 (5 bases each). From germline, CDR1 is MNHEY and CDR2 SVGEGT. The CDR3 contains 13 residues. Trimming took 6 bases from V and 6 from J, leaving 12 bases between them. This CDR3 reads CASRGTSSNEQFF. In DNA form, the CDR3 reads TGTGCCAGCAGAGGGACCTCTTCCAATGAGCAGTTCTTC.

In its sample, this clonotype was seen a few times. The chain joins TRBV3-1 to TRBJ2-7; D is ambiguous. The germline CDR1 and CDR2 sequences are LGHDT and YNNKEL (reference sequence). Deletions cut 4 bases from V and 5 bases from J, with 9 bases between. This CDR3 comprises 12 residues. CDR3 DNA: TGTGCCAGCAGCCCTGGTCGTAACGAGCAGTACTTC. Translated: CASSPGRNEQYF.

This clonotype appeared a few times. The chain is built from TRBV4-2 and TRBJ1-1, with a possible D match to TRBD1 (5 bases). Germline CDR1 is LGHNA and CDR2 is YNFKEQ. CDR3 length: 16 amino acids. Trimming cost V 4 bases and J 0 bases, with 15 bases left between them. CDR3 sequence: CASSPRTGSLNTEAFF. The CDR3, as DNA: TGTGCCAGCAGCCCCAGAACAGGTTCCTTGAACACTGAAGCTTTCTTT.

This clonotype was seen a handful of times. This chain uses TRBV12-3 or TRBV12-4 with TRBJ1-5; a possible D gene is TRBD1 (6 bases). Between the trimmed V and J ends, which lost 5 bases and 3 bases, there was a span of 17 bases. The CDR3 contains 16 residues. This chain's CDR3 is CASSLAPQGNNQPQHF. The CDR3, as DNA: TGTGCCAGCAGTCTCGCTCCACAGGGTAACAATCAGCCCCAGCATTTT.

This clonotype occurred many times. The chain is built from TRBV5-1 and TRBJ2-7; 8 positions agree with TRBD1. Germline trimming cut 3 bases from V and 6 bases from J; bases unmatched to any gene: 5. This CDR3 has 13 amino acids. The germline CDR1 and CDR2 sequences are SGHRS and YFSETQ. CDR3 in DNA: TGCGCCAGCAGCTCACAGGGGGAAGCCGAGCAGTACTTC. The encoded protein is CASSSQGEAEQYF.

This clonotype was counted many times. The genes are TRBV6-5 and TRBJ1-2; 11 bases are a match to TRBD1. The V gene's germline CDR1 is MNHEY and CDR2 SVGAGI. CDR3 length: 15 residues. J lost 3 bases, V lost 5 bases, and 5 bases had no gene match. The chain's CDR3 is CASSGQGAGDYGYTF. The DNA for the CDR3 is TGTGCCAGCAGTGGACAGGGGGCAGGTGACTATGGCTACACCTTC.

The CDR3, as DNA: TGTGCCAGCAGCACCCCCGGGCGATGGACGCAGTATTTT. Translating it yields CASSTPGRWTQYF. The rearrangement joins TRBV5-6 to TRBJ2-3; no clear D. This CDR3 contains 13 residues. V was trimmed by 4 bases and J by 9 bases, leaving 15 bases between them. Germline V lookup: CDR1 SGHDT, CDR2 YYEEEE.

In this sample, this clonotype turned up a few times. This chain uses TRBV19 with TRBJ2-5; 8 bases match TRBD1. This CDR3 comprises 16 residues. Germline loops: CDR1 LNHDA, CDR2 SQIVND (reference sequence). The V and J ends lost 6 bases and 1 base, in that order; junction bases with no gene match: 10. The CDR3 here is CASSSPRQGAQETQYF. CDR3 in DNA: TGTGCCAGTAGCTCGCCGCGGCAGGGGGCCCAAGAGACCCAGTACTTC.

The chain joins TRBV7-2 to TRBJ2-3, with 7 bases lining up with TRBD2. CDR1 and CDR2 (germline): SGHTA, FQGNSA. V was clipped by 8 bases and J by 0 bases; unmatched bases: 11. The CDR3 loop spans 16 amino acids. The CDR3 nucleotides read TGTGCCAGCCAGCTGGGGGGAGGGCCGAGCACAGATACGCAGTATTTT. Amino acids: CASQLGGGPSTDTQYF.